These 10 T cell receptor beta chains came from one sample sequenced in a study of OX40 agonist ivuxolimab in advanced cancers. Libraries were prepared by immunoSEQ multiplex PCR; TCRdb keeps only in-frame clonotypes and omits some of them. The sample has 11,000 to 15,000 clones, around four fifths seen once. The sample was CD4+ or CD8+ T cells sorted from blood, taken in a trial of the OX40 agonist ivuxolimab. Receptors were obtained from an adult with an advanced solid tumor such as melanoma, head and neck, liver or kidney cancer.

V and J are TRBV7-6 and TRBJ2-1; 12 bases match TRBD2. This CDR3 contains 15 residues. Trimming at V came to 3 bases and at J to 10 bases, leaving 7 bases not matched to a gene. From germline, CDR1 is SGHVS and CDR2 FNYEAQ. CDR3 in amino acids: CASSFASGGAGEQFF. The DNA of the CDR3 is TGTGCCAGCAGCTTTGCTAGCGGGGGGGCCGGAGAGCAGTTCTTC.

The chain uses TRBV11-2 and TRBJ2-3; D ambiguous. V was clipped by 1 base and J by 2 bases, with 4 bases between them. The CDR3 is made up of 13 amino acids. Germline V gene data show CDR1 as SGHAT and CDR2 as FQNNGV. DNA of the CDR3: TGTGCCAGCAGCTTAGTCTTCACAGATACGCAGTATTTT. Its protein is CASSLVFTDTQYF. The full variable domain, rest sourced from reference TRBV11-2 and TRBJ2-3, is EAGVAQSPRYKIIEKRQSVAFWCNPISGHATLYWYQQILGQGPKLLIQFQNNGVVDDSQLPKDRFSAERLKGVDSTLKIQPAKLEDSAVYLCASSLVFTDTQYFGPGTRLTVL.

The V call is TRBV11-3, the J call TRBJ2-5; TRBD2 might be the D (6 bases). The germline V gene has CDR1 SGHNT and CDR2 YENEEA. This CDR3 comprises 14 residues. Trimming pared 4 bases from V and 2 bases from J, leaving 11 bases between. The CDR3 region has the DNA TGTGCCAGCAGCTCGAGGGCGGGGCAAGAGACCCAGTACTTC. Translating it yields CASSSRAGQETQYF. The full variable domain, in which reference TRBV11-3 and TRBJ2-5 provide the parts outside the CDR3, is EAGVVQSPRYKIIEKKQPVAFWCNPISGHNTLYWYLQNLGQGPELLIRYENEEAVDDSQLPKDRFSAERLKGVDSTLKIQPAELGDSAVYLCASSSRAGQETQYFGPGTRLLVL.

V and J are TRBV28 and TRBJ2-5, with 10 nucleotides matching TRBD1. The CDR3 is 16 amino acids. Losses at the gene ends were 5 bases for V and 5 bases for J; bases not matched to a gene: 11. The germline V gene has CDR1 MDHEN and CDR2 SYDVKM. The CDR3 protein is CASSPSGQGGMETQYF. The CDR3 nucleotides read TGTGCCAGCAGTCCCTCCGGACAGGGGGGGATGGAGACCCAGTACTTC.

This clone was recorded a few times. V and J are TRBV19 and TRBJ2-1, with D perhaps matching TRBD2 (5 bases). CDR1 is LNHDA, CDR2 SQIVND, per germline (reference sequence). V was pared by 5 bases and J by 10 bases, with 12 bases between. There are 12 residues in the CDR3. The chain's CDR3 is CASSGLSGEQFF. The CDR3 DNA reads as TGTGCCAGTAGTGGCCTCTCGGGGGAGCAGTTCTTC.

Here the CDR3 reads CASTPWTGEANYGYTF. CDR3 sequence (DNA): TGTGCCAGCACCCCCTGGACAGGGGAGGCAAACTATGGCTACACCTTC. The chain is built from TRBV7-9 and TRBJ1-2; TRBD1 agrees at 9 bases. CDR1 is SEHNR and CDR2 is FQNEAQ in the germline V gene (reference sequence). Trimming at V came to 7 bases and at J to 2 bases, leaving 11 bases not matched to a gene. The CDR3 loop spans 16 amino acids.

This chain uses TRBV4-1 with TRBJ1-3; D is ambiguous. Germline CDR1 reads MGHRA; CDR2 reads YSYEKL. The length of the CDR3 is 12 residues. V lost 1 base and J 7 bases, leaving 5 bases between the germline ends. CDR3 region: CASSQGPNTIYF. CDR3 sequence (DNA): TGCGCCAGCAGCCAAGGTCCCAACACCATATATTTT.

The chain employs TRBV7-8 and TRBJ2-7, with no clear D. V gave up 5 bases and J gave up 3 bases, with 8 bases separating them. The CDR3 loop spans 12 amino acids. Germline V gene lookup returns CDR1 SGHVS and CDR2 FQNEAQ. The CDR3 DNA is TGTGCCAGCAGCACAAGTGACTACGAGCAGTACTTC. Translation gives CASSTSDYEQYF.

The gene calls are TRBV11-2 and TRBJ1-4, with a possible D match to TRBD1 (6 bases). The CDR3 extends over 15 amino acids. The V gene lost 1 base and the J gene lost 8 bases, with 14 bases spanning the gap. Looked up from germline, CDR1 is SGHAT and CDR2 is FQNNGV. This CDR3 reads CASSLGTVWDEKLFF. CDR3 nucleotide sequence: TGTGCCAGCAGCTTAGGGACAGTTTGGGACGAAAAACTGTTTTTT.

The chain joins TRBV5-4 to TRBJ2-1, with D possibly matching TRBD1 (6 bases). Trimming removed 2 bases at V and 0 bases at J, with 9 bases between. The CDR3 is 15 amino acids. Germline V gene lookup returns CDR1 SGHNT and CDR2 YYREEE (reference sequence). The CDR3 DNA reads TGTGCCAGCAGCTTTACAGGGACCTCCTACAATGAGCAGTTCTTC. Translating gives CASSFTGTSYNEQFF.